This TCR beta chain was captured by sequencing in a study of cytomegalovirus exposure and HLA in healthy donors. Study-wide background: Falling in the Caucasian-associated ancestry cluster were 65% to 90% of approximately 410 genotyped donors. Findings and limits, study-wide: Available immune exposure information covered CMV serostatus only. HLA allele associations emerged for around 15,000 TCR beta sequences in a later analysis, at 0.05 false discovery rate. The authors listed some 160 TCR beta chains as cytomegalovirus-associated.

A word on this clone: Its antigen remains unidentified.

A multiplex PCR was run with 60 Vbeta primers and 13 Jbeta primers. Produced via immunoSEQ multiplex PCR; TCRdb's table is partial and in-frame only. The sample shows some 140,000 clones, about 76% of them seen only once. Germline CDR1 is SEHNR and CDR2 is FQNEAQ (reference sequence). J gave up 8 bases and V 5 bases, and 7 bases lay outside the gene matches. The CDR3 length is 14 residues. The clonotype was recovered from a female donor in good health and CMV-seronegative. The chain has TRBV7-9 and TRBJ2-2; 8 bases match TRBD2. Sequencing input: PBMCs. The CDR3 spells CASSRAGDLGELFF. The CDR3 region has the DNA TGTGCCAGCAGCAGAGCGGGAGACTTGGGGGAGCTGTTTTTT.